The 14 T cell receptor beta chains below come from one sample, sequenced in a study of T cell changes during pregnancy in multiple sclerosis. Method: immunoSEQ multiplex PCR; TCRdb's copy keeps in-frame clones and lacks some. There are approximately 32,000 clones in the sample; 89% occur only once, and about 10% lies in the top ten. This specimen was CD8+ T cells from peripheral blood mononuclear cells, taken in the second trimester of pregnancy. Receptors were obtained from a female donor with multiple sclerosis, enrolled in a pregnancy study.

The gene calls are TRBV5-1 and TRBJ1-1; the D gene is possibly TRBD1 (6 bases). V gave up 3 bases and J gave up 6 bases, with 21 bases separating them. CDR3 length: 16 amino acids. Per the germline V gene, CDR1 is SGHRS and CDR2 is YFSETQ. CDR3 amino acids: CASSSRADRSFSEAFF. DNA of the CDR3: TGCGCCAGCAGCTCCCGGGCGGACAGATCTTTTTCTGAAGCTTTCTTT.

CDR3 amino acids: CASRATGAGGPAGETQYF. The CDR3 DNA follows: TGTGCCAGCAGGGCGACTGGAGCGGGAGGGCCGGCTGGAGAGACCCAGTACTTC. The V call is TRBV2, the J call TRBJ2-5; 10 nucleotides line up with TRBD2. Unmatched junction bases numbered 17, after V lost 6 bases and J lost 4 bases. CDR1 SNHLY and CDR2 FYNNEI come from the germline V gene. CDR3 size: 18 residues.

The chain links TRBV27 to TRBJ1-5; D is perhaps TRBD1 (5 bases). The ends were cut back, 6 bases at V and 6 bases at J, with 15 bases in the middle. This CDR3 is 14 amino acids long. Per the germline V gene, CDR1 is MNHEY and CDR2 is SMNVEV (reference sequence). The CDR3 DNA is TGTGCCAGCAGCTCAGGGTTTTTCGGTCAGCCCCAGCATTTT. This codes for CASSSGFFGQPQHF.

This clone was observed a handful of times. The chain links TRBV6-5 to TRBJ1-2; D not certain. V was trimmed by 0 bases and J by 0 bases, leaving 11 bases between them. This CDR3 comprises 16 residues. Germline V gene data show CDR1 as MNHEY and CDR2 as SVGAGI. In nucleotides, the CDR3 is TGTGCCAGCAGTTACTCGTACAGTACCACTAACTATGGCTACACCTTC. Translating gives CASSYSYSTTNYGYTF.

The genes are TRBV7-2 and TRBJ2-1; 8 bases match TRBD2. J gave up 4 bases and V 3 bases, and 5 bases lay outside the gene matches. CDR1 and CDR2 (germline): SGHTA, FQGNSA. CDR3 length equals 15 residues. DNA for the CDR3: TGTGCCAGCAGCTTCATAGCGGGGACTTACAATGAGCAGTTCTTC. As protein: CASSFIAGTYNEQFF.

This clone has just one count. The chain uses TRBV27 and TRBJ2-7, with 7 bases matching TRBD1. Germline V gene lookup returns CDR1 MNHEY and CDR2 SMNVEV (reference sequence). There are 15 residues in the CDR3. V gave up 6 bases and J gave up 2 bases; unmatched junction bases: 10. CDR3 loop: CASSLVMGQPYEQYF. The CDR3 nucleotides read TGTGCCAGCAGCCTTGTAATGGGACAGCCCTACGAGCAGTACTTC.

V gene TRBV7-6 combines with J gene TRBJ1-4; TRBD1 matches 9 bases. CDR3 length equals 14 residues. Looked up from germline, CDR1 is SGHVS and CDR2 is FNYEAQ. J gave up 8 bases and V 2 bases, and 3 bases lay outside the gene matches. DNA of the CDR3: TGTGCCAGCAGCTTAAGGACAGGGGACGAAAAACTGTTTTTT. Protein: CASSLRTGDEKLFF.

The rearrangement links TRBV7-9 to TRBJ1-4, with D possibly TRBD1 on 6 matching bases. CDR3 length equals 13 residues. Trimming pared 6 bases from V and 4 bases from J, leaving 9 bases between. Per the germline V gene, CDR1 is SEHNR and CDR2 is FQNEAQ (reference sequence). CDR3 loop: CASRGGGNEKLFF. The DNA for the CDR3 is TGTGCCAGCAGAGGGGGTGGTAATGAAAAACTGTTTTTT.

The J gene is TRBJ1-1, the V gene TRBV7-3, with TRBD1 matching 8 bases. The V segment lost 6 bases and the J segment 7 bases; nucleotides outside the gene matches: 10. CDR1 is SGHTA and CDR2 is FQGTGA in the germline V gene. There are 14 residues in the CDR3. CDR3 sequence (DNA): TGTGCCAGCAGTCCCACAGGGGGTGGGATTGAAGCTTTCTTT. It encodes CASSPTGGGIEAFF.

The chain combines TRBV6-1 with TRBJ2-1; D possibly corresponds to TRBD2 (6 bases). Germline lookup yields CDR1 MNHNS and CDR2 SASEGT. CDR3 length equals 14 residues. Between the trimmed V and J ends, which lost 3 bases and 6 bases, there was a span of 12 bases. CDR3 loop: CASSDSGGSNEQFF. The CDR3 bases are TGTGCCAGCAGTGATTCCGGGGGATCCAATGAGCAGTTCTTC.

The chain joins TRBV2 to TRBJ2-7; 8 positions agree with TRBD2. CDR3 length: 15 residues. Germline lookup yields CDR1 SNHLY and CDR2 FYNNEI. Unmatched junction bases numbered 5, after V lost 3 bases and J lost 1 base. The CDR3 reads CASSEGLVGSYEQYF. CDR3 bases: TGTGCCAGCAGTGAGGGACTAGTGGGGTCCTACGAGCAGTACTTC.

The J gene is TRBJ2-3, the V gene TRBV5-6; D perhaps matches TRBD1 (6 bases). Germline values: CDR1 SGHDT, CDR2 YYEEEE. Trimming left V 0 bases short and J 6 bases short, with 8 bases between. The CDR3 has 13 residues. CDR3 protein: CASSLGTADTQYF. The CDR3 nucleotides read TGTGCCAGCAGCTTGGGGACAGCCGATACGCAGTATTTT.

This sequence joins TRBV9 and TRBJ1-5, with D possibly matching TRBD1 (5 bases). Trimming cost V 0 bases and J 7 bases, with 11 bases left between them. The V gene's germline CDR1 is SGDLS and CDR2 YYNGEE. The CDR3 covers 14 residues. CDR3 sequence (DNA): TGTGCCAGCAGCGTAGGAGATAGGGGCCAGCCCCAGCATTTT. It encodes CASSVGDRGQPQHF.

J is TRBJ1-1 and V is TRBV27, with no clear D. CDR1 and CDR2 from the germline V gene are MNHEY and SMNVEV (reference sequence). CDR3 length: 11 residues. V was shortened by 6 bases and J by 4 bases, with 6 bases between the two germline ends. The CDR3 DNA is TGTGCCAGCAGAGAGGGCACTGAAGCTTTCTTT. This gives the protein CASREGTEAFF.